This paragraph covers one T cell receptor beta chain sequence. Germline CDR1 reads SEHNR; CDR2 reads FQNEAQ (reference sequence). There are 17 residues in the CDR3. With V trimmed by 3 bases and J by 8 bases, 11 bases remained unmatched. These data come from a study of CD8 T cells in Susac syndrome. RNA amounts of roughly 0.45 to 1 ug underwent reverse transcription with random hexamers. TCRdb itself ran the immunoSEQ multiplex PCR reads through MiXCR, one entry per CDR3 protein. The sample lists some 180,000 distinct CDR3 sequences; about 93% were seen once. FACS was used to enrich TEMRA cells, whereas the CD8+ and CD4+ T cells were obtained by negative isolation.

The chain has TRBV7-9 and TRBJ2-1, with TRBD2 matching 12 bases. Sequencing was performed on CD4+ T cells from PBMCs. This receptor was identified in a human donor with Susac syndrome. The CDR3 loop is CASSFSGLAGLLDEQFF. CDR3 sequence (DNA): TGTGCCAGCAGCTTTTCTGGACTAGCGGGATTACTTGATGAGCAGTTCTTC.